This entry features one TCR beta chain sequence. It lacks a known antigen. Base qualities are not recorded, but no much larger clone differs from it by a single base. From the cysteine up to the phenylalanine, the CDR3 has a length of 14 residues. Left in the record is the CDR3 DNA by itself, 42 bases read in frame from the first base. Per the germline V gene, SGHAT is the CDR1 and FQNNGV is the CDR2. V is shortened by 4 bases, J by 5 bases, and the region joining them spans 14 bases. The data are from a study of identical twins (dated by TCRdb to between 2015 and 2016). Notes on the research overall: TCR alpha and beta repertoires from monozygotic twins, unrelated adults of various ages and cord blood were deep-sequenced to test whether fetal clonotypes persist. Replicate twin experiments were performed at different times using different library preparation protocols to rule out contamination.

Study-level results and caveats: Fewer insertions were carried by abundant cord blood beta clonotypes; a weaker similar trend was observed in young adult naive repertoires, while no such trend was observed in memory repertoires. In monozygotic twins, out-of-frame TCR alpha sharing was systematically underestimated by recombination models, although the models agreed with sharing between unrelated individuals. A weaker excess of twin sharing was found in beta out-of-frame sequences because the signal-to-noise ratio was lowered by fewer shared sequences. Compared with coincidental sharing between unrelated individuals, an excess of low generation-probability sequences was observed among out-of-frame TCR alpha sequences shared between twins. Because the same donors could not be followed over many years, the conclusions relied on cross-sectional statistical analysis. Invariant T cells such as MAIT and iNKT could partly confound zero-insertion analyses, although diverse VJ usage argued against such confounding for most clonotypes.

Libraries were built with 5' RACE. The sequencer listed for this sample is Illumina HiSeq 2000. A universal primer binding site was added through template switching, and the final cDNA carried a unique molecular identifier so that TCR cDNA molecules could be counted accurately. Specific primers in the conserved constant-segment region were used to synthesize first-strand cDNA for the TCR alpha and beta chains. To control for contamination, each cDNA library was double barcoded with a SMART-Mk sample barcode plus Illumina barcodes. TruSeq adapter sequences and Illumina sample barcodes were added in two successive PCR steps. TCR alpha and beta cDNA libraries were sequenced on the Illumina HiSeq platform with custom primers. The paper's data handling went like this. Raw reads were processed with MiGEC to extract unique molecular identifiers, and MiXCR was used to determine CDR3 positions. For each individual, recombination models were inferred using an EM algorithm with the repgenHMM and IGoR tools. The analysis of shared clonotypes was done with the tcR package in R, with sharing normalized by the product of cloneset sizes. To study raw recombination without the effects of thymic and clonal selection, out-of-frame nonproductive sequences were analyzed. TCRdb reran the public reads through fastp at Q25 and MiXCR, keeping productive beta chains. Each CDR3 protein gets just one entry, which takes the most common genes and DNA from the rows behind it. These V and J calls originate from TCRdb's pipeline instead of the authors' own analysis. The sample contains approximately 700,000 distinct CDR3 sequences, around a sixth of them found a single time. About 12% of the sample lies in the top ten.

All donors were healthy Caucasians. The twin cohort consisted of three pairs of female monozygotic twins, all aged about 18 to 29 years. Peripheral blood mononuclear cells were the source from which RNA for the TCR libraries was isolated. Another study also made use of these data, one on T cells expressing NK-cell markers. The second publication reports: Three sorted T-cell subsets (CD3+CD56+NKG2C+, CD3+CD56+NKG2C- and CD3+CD56-NKG2C+) from about 8 donors had their TCR beta-chain repertoires profiled. Most of the eight sequenced donors were HCMV-seropositive and one was HCMV-seronegative. To restrict sorting to alphabetaTCR-expressing T cells, an anti-gammadeltaTCR antibody was added in several experiments. In several donors, the dominant CD3+CD56+NKG2C+ clonotypes were found to rank among the top 10 CD8+ clonotypes and to make up roughly 1.0-7.0% of CD8+ T cells. Those dominant clonotypes were again the most abundant among CD3+CD56-NKG2C+ cells in a few donors, at about 28.3-60.1%. It remained unclear whether the expanded NKG2C-expressing T cell clones were specific for HCMV antigens. The eight sequenced donors were randomly selected healthy volunteers, three men and five women. HCMV serostatus was determined by detecting HCMV-specific IgG in serum with a commercial ELISA kit. For more than five donors, bulk peripheral blood T-cell repertoires were also sequenced from unsorted PBMC. MIGEC handled demultiplexing of the reads and grouping by UMI, while MiTCR was used to assemble and quantify clonotypes. To remove erroneous sequences, TCR cDNA sequences were retained only when supported by two or more reads. The tcR package was used for downstream repertoire analysis, with clonotypes matched between fractions based on CDR3 nucleotide sequence plus V segment. Antigen specificity was annotated against VDJdb with VDJmatch, allowing one amino acid substitution in CDR3.

Sample: PBMCs. Recombination linked TRBV11-2 to TRBJ1-1; the best D guess is TRBD1, with 5 bases matching. The TCR comes from a woman in her late teens or twenties in good health. The base sequence is TGTGCCAGCAGCTCGTCCGGGGCCCGGACTGAAGCTTTCTTT. The translation is CASSSSGARTEAFF.